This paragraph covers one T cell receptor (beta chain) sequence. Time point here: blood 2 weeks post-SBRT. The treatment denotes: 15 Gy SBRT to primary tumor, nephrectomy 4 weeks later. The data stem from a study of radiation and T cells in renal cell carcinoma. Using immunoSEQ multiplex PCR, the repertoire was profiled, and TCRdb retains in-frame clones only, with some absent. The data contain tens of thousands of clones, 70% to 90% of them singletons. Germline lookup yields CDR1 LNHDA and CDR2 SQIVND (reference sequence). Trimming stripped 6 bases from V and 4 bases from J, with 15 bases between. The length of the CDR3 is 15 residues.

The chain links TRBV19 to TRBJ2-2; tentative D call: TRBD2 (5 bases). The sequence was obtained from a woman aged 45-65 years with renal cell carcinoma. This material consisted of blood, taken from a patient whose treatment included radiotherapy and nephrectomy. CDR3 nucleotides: TGTGCCAGTAGCGGGGTGGCAGAAAGCACCGGGGAGCTGTTTTTT. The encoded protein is CASSGVAESTGELFF.